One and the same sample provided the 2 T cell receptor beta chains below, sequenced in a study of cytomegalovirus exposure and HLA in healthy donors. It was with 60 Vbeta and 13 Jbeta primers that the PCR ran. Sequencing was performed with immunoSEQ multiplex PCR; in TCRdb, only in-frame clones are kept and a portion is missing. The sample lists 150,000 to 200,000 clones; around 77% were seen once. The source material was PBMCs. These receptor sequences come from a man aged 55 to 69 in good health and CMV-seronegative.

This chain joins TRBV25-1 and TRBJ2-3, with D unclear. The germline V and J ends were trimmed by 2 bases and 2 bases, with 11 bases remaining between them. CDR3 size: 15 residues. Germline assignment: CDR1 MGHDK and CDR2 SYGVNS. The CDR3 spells CASSETRPATDTQYF. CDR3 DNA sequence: TGTGCCAGCAGTGAAACCAGGCCTGCCACAGATACGCAGTATTTT.

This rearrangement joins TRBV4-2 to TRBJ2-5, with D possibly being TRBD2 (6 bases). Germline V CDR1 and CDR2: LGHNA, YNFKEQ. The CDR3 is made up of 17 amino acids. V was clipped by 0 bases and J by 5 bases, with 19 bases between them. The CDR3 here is CASSQEPLGEEGETQYF. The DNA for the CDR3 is TGTGCCAGCAGCCAAGAGCCTTTAGGGGAGGAAGGGGAGACCCAGTACTTC.